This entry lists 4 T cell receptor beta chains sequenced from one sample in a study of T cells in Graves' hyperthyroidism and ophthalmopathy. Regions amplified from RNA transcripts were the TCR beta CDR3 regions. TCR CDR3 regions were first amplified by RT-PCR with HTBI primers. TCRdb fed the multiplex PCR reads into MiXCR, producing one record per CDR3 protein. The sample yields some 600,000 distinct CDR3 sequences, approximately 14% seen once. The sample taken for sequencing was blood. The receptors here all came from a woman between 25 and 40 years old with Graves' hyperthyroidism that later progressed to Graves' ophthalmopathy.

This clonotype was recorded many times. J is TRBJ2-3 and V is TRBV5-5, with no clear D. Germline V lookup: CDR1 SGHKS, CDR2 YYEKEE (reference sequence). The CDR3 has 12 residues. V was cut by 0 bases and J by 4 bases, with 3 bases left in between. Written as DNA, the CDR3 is TGTGCCAGCAGCTTGGAGGCAGATACGCAGTATTTT. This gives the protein CASSLEADTQYF.

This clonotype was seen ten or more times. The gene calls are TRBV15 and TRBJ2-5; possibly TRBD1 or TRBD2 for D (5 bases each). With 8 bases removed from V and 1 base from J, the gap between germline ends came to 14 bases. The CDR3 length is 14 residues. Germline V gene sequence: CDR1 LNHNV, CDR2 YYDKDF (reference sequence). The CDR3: CATGMGRAQETQYF. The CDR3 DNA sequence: TGTGCCACCGGGATGGGACGGGCCCAAGAGACCCAGTACTTC.

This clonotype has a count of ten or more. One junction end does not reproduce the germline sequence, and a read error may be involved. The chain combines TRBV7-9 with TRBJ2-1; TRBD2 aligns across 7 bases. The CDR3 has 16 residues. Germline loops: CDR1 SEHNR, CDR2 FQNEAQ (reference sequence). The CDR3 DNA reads TGTGCCAGCAGCTCGGAGCTAGCGGAGCACTACAATGAGCAGTTTTTC. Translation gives CASSSELAEHYNEQFF.

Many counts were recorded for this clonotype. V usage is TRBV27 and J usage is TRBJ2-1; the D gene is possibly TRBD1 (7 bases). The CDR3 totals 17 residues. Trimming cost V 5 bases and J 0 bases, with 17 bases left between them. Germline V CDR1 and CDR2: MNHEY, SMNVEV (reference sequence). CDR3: CASSPSTGTPSYNEQFF. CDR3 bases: TGTGCCAGCAGTCCGTCGACAGGGACTCCCTCCTACAATGAGCAGTTCTTC.